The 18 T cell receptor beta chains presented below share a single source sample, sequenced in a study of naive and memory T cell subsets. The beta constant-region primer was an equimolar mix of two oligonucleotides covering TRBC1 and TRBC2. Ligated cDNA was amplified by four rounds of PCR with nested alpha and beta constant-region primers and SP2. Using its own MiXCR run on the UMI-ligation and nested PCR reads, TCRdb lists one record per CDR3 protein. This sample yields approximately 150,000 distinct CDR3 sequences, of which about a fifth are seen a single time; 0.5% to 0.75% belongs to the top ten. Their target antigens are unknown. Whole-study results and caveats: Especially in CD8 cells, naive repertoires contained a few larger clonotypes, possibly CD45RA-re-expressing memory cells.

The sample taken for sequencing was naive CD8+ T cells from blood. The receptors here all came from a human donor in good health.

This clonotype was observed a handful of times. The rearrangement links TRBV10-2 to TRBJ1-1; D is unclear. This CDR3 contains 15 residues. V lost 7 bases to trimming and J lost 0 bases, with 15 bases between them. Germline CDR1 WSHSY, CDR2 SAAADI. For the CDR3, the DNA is TGCGCCAGCAACCCTGTCCCGAGCATGAACACTGAAGCTTTCTTT. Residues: CASNPVPSMNTEAFF.

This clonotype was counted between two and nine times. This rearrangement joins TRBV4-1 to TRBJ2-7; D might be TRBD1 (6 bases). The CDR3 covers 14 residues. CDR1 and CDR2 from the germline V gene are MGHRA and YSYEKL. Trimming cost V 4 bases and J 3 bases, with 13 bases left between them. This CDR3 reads CASSLRDIGYEQYF. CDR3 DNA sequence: TGCGCCAGCAGCCTCCGGGACATCGGCTACGAGCAGTACTTC.

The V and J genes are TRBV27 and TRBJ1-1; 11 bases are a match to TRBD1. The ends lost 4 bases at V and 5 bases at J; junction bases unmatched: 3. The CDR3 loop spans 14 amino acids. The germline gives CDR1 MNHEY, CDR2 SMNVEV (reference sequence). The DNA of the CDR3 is TGTGCCAGCAGTTGGACAGGGGGCAATACTGAAGCTTTCTTT. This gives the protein CASSWTGGNTEAFF.

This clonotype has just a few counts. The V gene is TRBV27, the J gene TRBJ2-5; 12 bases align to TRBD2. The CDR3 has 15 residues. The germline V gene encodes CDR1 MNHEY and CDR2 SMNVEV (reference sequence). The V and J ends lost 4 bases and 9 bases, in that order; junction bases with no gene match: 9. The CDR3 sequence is CASSSPGLAGIPQYF. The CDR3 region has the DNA TGTGCCAGCAGTTCTCCCGGACTAGCGGGAATACCCCAGTACTTC.

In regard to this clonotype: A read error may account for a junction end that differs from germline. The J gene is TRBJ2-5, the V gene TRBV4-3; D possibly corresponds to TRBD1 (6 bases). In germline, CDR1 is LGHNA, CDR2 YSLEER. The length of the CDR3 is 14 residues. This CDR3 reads CDSSREQGQETQYF. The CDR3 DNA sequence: TGCGACAGCAGCCGAGAACAGGGACAAGAGACCCAGTACTTC.

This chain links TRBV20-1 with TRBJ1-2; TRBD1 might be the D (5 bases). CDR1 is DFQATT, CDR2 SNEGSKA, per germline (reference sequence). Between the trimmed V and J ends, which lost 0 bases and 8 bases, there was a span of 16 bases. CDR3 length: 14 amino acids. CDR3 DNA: TGCAGTGCTAGAGATTCCGAGGGGCAGAAGGGCTACACCTTC. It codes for CSARDSEGQKGYTF.

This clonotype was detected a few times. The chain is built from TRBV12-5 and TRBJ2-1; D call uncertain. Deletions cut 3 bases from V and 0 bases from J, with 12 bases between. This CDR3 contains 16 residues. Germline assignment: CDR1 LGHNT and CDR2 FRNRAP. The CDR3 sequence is CASGFVTESSYNEQFF. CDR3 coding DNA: TGTGCTAGTGGTTTCGTGACCGAGAGCTCCTACAATGAGCAGTTCTTC. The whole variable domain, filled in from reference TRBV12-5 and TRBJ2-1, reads DARVTQTPRHKVTEMGQEVTMRCQPILGHNTVFWYRQTMMQGLELLAYFRNRAPLDDSGMPKDRFSAEMPDATLATLKIQPSEPRDSAVYFCASGFVTESSYNEQFFGPGTRLTVL.

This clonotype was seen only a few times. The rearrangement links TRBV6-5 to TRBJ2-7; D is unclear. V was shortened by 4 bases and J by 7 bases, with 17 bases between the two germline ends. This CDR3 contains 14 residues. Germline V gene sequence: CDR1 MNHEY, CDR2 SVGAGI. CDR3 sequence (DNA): TGTGCCAGCAGTTTCAGCAAGGCAGGAAGGGAGCAGTACTTC. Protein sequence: CASSFSKAGREQYF.

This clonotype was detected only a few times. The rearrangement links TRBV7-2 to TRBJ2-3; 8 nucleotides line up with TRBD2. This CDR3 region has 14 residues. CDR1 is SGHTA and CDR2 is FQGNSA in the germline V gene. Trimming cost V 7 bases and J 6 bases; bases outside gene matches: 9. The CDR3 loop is CASINPLAGDTQYF. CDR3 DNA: TGTGCCAGCATCAACCCCTTAGCGGGGGATACGCAGTATTTT.

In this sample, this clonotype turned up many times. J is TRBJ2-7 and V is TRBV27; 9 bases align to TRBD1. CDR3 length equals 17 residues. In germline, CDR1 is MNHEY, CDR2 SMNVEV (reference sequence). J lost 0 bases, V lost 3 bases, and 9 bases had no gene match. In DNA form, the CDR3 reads TGTGCCAGCAGTTTTGGGCTAGCGACAGGGGGCTCCTACGAGCAGTACTTC. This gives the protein CASSFGLATGGSYEQYF.

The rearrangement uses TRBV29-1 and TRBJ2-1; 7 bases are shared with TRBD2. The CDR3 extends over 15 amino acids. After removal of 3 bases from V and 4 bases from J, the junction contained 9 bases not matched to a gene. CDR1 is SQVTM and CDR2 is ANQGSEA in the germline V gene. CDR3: CSVEYDGGSYNEQFF. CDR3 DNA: TGCAGCGTTGAGTACGACGGGGGGAGTTACAATGAGCAGTTCTTC.

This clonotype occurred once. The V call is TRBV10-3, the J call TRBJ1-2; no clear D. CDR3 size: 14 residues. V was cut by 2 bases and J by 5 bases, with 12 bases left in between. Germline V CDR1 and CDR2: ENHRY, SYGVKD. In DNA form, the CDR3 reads TGTGCCATCAGTGAGCCAGACACTGGATATGGCTACACCTTC. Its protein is CAISEPDTGYGYTF.

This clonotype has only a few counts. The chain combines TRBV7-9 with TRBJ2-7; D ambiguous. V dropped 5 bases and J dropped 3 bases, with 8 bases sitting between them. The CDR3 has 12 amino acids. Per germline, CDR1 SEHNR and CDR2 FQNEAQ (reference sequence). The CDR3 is CASSAGDYEQYF. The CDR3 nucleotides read TGTGCCAGCAGCGCCGGCGACTACGAGCAGTACTTC.

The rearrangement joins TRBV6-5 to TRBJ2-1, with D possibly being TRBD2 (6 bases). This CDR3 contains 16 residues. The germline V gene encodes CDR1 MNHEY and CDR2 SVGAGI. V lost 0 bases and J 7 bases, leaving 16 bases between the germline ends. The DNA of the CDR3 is TGTGCCAGCAGTTACTCGTCCCGGGAGTATAGGAATGAGCAGTTCTTC. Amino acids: CASSYSSREYRNEQFF.

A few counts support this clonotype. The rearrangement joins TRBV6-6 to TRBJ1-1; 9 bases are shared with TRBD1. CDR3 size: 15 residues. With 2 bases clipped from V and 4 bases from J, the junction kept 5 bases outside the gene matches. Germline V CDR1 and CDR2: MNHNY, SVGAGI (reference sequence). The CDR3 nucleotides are TGTGCCAGCAGTTACCCCCCGGACAGGGGCACTGAAGCTTTCTTT. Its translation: CASSYPPDRGTEAFF.

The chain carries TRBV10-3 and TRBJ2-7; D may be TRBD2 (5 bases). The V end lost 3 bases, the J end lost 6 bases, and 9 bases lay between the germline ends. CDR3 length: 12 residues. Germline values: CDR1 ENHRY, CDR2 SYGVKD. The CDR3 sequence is CAISEEGVEQYF. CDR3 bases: TGTGCCATCAGTGAAGAGGGAGTCGAGCAGTACTTC.

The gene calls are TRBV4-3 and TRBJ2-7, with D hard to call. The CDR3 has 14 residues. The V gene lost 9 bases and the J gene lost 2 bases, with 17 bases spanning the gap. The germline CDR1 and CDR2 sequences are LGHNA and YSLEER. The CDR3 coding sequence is TGCGCCAGTAAATCGGGTATCGCTGCCTACGAGCAGTACTTC. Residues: CASKSGIAAYEQYF.

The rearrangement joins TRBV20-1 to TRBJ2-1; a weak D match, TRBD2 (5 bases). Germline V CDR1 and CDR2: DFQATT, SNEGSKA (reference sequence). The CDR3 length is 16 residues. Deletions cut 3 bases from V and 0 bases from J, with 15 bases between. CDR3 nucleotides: TGCAGTGCTAGTCGGTGGGGAGCAAGCTCCTACAATGAGCAGTTCTTC. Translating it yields CSASRWGASSYNEQFF.